This TCR beta chain originates from a study of T cell repertoires in cytomegalovirus infection. Study overall: Indications of both CMV infection and matching HLA type were provided by public TCR beta signatures.

This clonotype was seen repeatedly, ten times or more. Each CDR3 protein gets one entry after TCRdb re-called the reads with MiXCR. The sample consists of some 450,000 distinct CDR3 sequences, roughly a third of them appearing once. The CDR3 is made up of 17 amino acids. V was pared by 6 bases and J by 2 bases, with 17 bases between. The material sequenced was PBMCs. This rearrangement joins TRBV12-3 or TRBV12-4 to TRBJ2-6, with TRBD1 as a possible D gene (6 bases). The clonotype comes from a human donor in good health (CMV status not recorded). Some clones in this sample may be carry-over from other donors' samples. The CDR3, as DNA: TGTGCCAGCAGCCCCGGGACACCTTCCCCTGGGGCCAACGTCCTGACTTTC. It yields the protein CASSPGTPSPGANVLTF.